These 26 T cell receptor beta chains originate from one sample sequenced in a study of T cells in Graves' hyperthyroidism and ophthalmopathy. Amplified TCR beta CDR3 regions came from RNA transcripts. The HTBI primer set drove a first-round RT-PCR of the TCR CDR3. TCRdb processed the multiplex PCR reads anew with MiXCR; each CDR3 protein has one entry. The sample contains a few hundred thousand distinct CDR3 sequences, around 15% of which appear only once. The sample comprised blood. Source of these receptors: a woman aged 50 to 60 with Graves' hyperthyroidism that later progressed to Graves' ophthalmopathy.

This clonotype has a count of ten or more. J is TRBJ2-5 and V is TRBV11-3; TRBD1 agrees at 7 bases. The V and J ends lost 5 bases and 4 bases, in that order; junction bases with no gene match: 7. The CDR3 is 14 residues long. Germline V gene data show CDR1 as SGHNT and CDR2 as YENEEA. In DNA form, the CDR3 reads TGTGCCAGCAGCCGCCGGGACAGACGAGAGACCCAGTACTTC. Translated: CASSRRDRRETQYF.

V is TRBV30 and J is TRBJ1-3, with 8 bases fitting TRBD1. Germline CDR1 is GTSNPN and CDR2 is SVGIG (reference sequence). The CDR3 covers 17 residues. V trimming: 3 bases; J trimming: 0 bases; junction bases outside the gene matches: 10. The CDR3 region has the DNA TGTGCCTGGAGCCCACCGGGACAGGCGATCTCTGGAAACACCATATATTTT. Translation: CAWSPPGQAISGNTIYF.

This clonotype came up many times. The V gene is TRBV4-2, the J gene TRBJ2-5; tentative D call: TRBD2 (5 bases). Germline values: CDR1 LGHNA, CDR2 YNFKEQ. The V gene lost 0 bases and the J gene lost 3 bases, with 8 bases spanning the gap. The CDR3 is 14 residues long. The CDR3 is CASSQELDEETQYF. The CDR3 DNA reads TGTGCCAGCAGCCAAGAACTAGATGAAGAGACCCAGTACTTC.

This clonotype was observed at least ten times. The V gene is TRBV9, the J gene TRBJ2-1, with 7 bases aligning to TRBD2. Germline V CDR1 and CDR2: SGDLS, YYNGEE. Trimming took 0 bases from V and 9 from J; bases not matched to a gene: 12. This CDR3 spans 16 amino acids. In DNA form, the CDR3 reads TGTGCCAGCAGCGTAGGTAGCGGGCCTATTCTAGGTGAGCAGTTCTTC. Translating it yields CASSVGSGPILGEQFF.

This clonotype was recorded at least ten times. The chain joins TRBV29-1 to TRBJ2-2, with 7 bases lining up with TRBD1. J gave up 7 bases and V 4 bases, and 6 bases lay outside the gene matches. From germline, CDR1 is SQVTM and CDR2 ANQGSEA. The CDR3 is 13 amino acids. The CDR3 nucleotides read TGCAGCGTTGCCGATGACAGGGTCGGGGAGCTGTTTTTT. Translation gives CSVADDRVGELFF.

Many counts were recorded for this clonotype. V and J are TRBV7-9 and TRBJ2-7; D possibly corresponds to TRBD2 (6 bases). The CDR3 length is 16 residues. CDR1 SEHNR and CDR2 FQNEAQ come from the germline V gene (reference sequence). V gave up 5 bases and J gave up 0 bases, with 17 bases separating them. The CDR3 coding sequence is TGTGCCAGCAGCCCCGATGGGGGACTCCTCTCCTACGAGCAGTACTTC. Its protein product is CASSPDGGLLSYEQYF.

This clonotype was found many times. The rearrangement links TRBV7-9 to TRBJ2-5, with 7 nucleotides matching TRBD1. J was trimmed by 0 bases and V by 8 bases; bases with no gene match: 3. This CDR3 spans 13 amino acids. CDR1 and CDR2 from the germline V gene are SEHNR and FQNEAQ (reference sequence). The CDR3 reads CASGDSNQETQYF. The DNA of the CDR3 is TGTGCCAGCGGGGACAGTAACCAAGAGACCCAGTACTTC.

This clonotype occurred once. CDR3 residues: CASSVSRTYEQYF. CDR3 coding DNA: TGTGCCAGCAGTGTTTCTCGAACCTACGAGCAGTACTTC. The V call is TRBV6-1, the J call TRBJ2-7; no firm D call. The CDR3 is made up of 13 amino acids. V dropped 4 bases and J dropped 2 bases, with 9 bases sitting between them. Germline loops: CDR1 MNHNS, CDR2 SASEGT.

This clonotype was recorded many times. The chain combines TRBV28 with TRBJ2-1; D might be TRBD1 or TRBD2, each matching 5 bases. In germline, CDR1 is MDHEN, CDR2 SYDVKM. V was cut by 6 bases and J by 5 bases, with 17 bases left in between. The CDR3 is 15 residues long. As DNA, the CDR3 is TGTGCCAGCAGCCTTTACCGGGACCTAAACAATGAGCAGTTCTTC. The encoded protein is CASSLYRDLNNEQFF.

This clonotype came up many times. V usage is TRBV9 and J usage is TRBJ2-7; unclear D gene. This CDR3 is 15 amino acids long. Trimming removed 1 base at V and 2 bases at J, with 13 bases between. The V gene's germline CDR1 is SGDLS and CDR2 YYNGEE. CDR3 sequence: CASSVNPGIPYEQYF. CDR3 DNA: TGTGCCAGCAGCGTAAATCCGGGTATCCCCTACGAGCAGTACTTC. Using reference TRBV9 and TRBJ2-7 for the parts outside the CDR3, the full variable domain is DSGVTQTPKHLITATGQRVTLRCSPRSGDLSVYWYQQSLDQGLQFLIQYYNGEERAKGNILERFSAQQFPDLHSELNLSSLELGDSALYFCASSVNPGIPYEQYFGPGTRLTVT.

At least ten counts were recorded for this clonotype. The genes are TRBV6-2 or TRBV6-3 and TRBJ1-5; TRBD1 agrees at 9 bases. The CDR3 is made up of 16 amino acids. After removal of 2 bases from V and 3 bases from J, the junction contained 5 bases not matched to a gene. The V gene's germline CDR1 is MNHEY and CDR2 SVGEGT. The CDR3, as DNA: TGTGCCAGCAGTTACAGGGACAGGGCTCCCAATCAGCCCCAGCATTTT. As protein: CASSYRDRAPNQPQHF.

The sample holds a few counts of this clonotype. This rearrangement joins TRBV7-2 to TRBJ2-2, with 9 bases identical to TRBD2. CDR1 is SGHTA and CDR2 is FQGNSA in the germline V gene. The CDR3 spans 13 residues. Trimming at V came to 4 bases and at J to 8 bases, leaving 2 bases not matched to a gene. CDR3 residues: CASSSGLAGELFF. The CDR3 nucleotides read TGTGCCAGCAGCTCTGGACTAGCGGGGGAGCTGTTTTTT.

This clonotype was detected many times. The chain is built from TRBV6-5 and TRBJ2-3; D gene uncertain. The germline CDR1 and CDR2 sequences are MNHEY and SVGAGI. The V and J ends lost 2 bases and 2 bases respectively, with 8 bases between them. The CDR3 is made up of 14 amino acids. The CDR3 is CASSYVQITDTQYF. The DNA of the CDR3 is TGTGCCAGCAGTTACGTGCAGATCACAGATACGCAGTATTTT.

This clonotype has a handful of counts. The rearrangement uses TRBV20-1 and TRBJ1-1, with D maybe TRBD1 (6 bases). Germline CDR1 is DFQATT and CDR2 is SNEGSKA (reference sequence). This CDR3 contains 13 residues. V lost 5 bases and J lost 3, with 13 bases in between. The CDR3 region has the DNA TGCAGTGCTCGGGGTGGGGGCTACACTGAAGCTTTCTTT. It specifies CSARGGGYTEAFF.

The V and J genes are TRBV29-1 and TRBJ2-5, with TRBD2 identical over 10 bases. The CDR3 is made up of 14 amino acids. CDR1 is SQVTM, CDR2 ANQGSEA, per germline. V lost 4 bases, J lost 5 bases, and 7 bases stayed unmatched. The CDR3 bases are TGCAGCGTTGCCGCTAGCGGGAGTGGTGAGACCCAGTACTTC. As protein: CSVAASGSGETQYF.

This clonotype came up many times. The chain combines TRBV6-1 with TRBJ2-1, with D possibly matching TRBD2 (7 bases). Germline CDR1 MNHNS, CDR2 SASEGT. V was pared by 7 bases and J by 2 bases, with 18 bases between. The CDR3 is 16 amino acids. CDR3: CASTLRGGAPYNEQFF. The CDR3 coding sequence is TGTGCCAGCACCCTAAGGGGGGGCGCCCCCTACAATGAGCAGTTCTTC.

The chain carries TRBV2 and TRBJ1-5; weak D call: TRBD1 (5 bases). Germline CDR1 reads SNHLY; CDR2 reads FYNNEI. Trimming took off 10 bases at V and 6 bases at J, with 16 bases between the two ends. CDR3 length: 13 residues. CDR3 residues: CATQAGESQPQHF. The CDR3 region has the DNA TGTGCCACCCAGGCGGGGGAGAGTCAGCCCCAGCATTTT.

Ten or more counts support this clonotype. This chain joins TRBV5-1 and TRBJ2-7; 8 bases line up with TRBD2. V lost 4 bases and J lost 2; bases outside the gene matches: 11. Germline values: CDR1 SGHRS, CDR2 YFSETQ. The CDR3 extends over 16 amino acids. The CDR3 bases are TGCGCCAGCAGCCGAAGCGGGGGTGGGAAGGCCTACGAGCAGTACTTC. Protein: CASSRSGGGKAYEQYF.

V gene TRBV20-1 combines with J gene TRBJ2-1; TRBD2 matches 11 bases. This CDR3 is built from 15 residues. The germline CDR1 and CDR2 sequences are DFQATT and SNEGSKA (reference sequence). V gave up 0 bases and J gave up 5 bases; unmatched junction bases: 3. CDR3 residues: CSARDGLAGNNEQFF. The CDR3 DNA is TGCAGTGCTAGAGATGGACTAGCGGGTAACAATGAGCAGTTCTTC.

This clonotype has a count of ten or more. The chain has TRBV7-8 and TRBJ2-1; 11 nucleotides agree with TRBD2. In germline, CDR1 is SGHVS, CDR2 FQNEAQ. V dropped 4 bases and J dropped 8; count of bases not matched to a gene: 7. There are 15 residues in the CDR3. The CDR3 DNA sequence: TGTGCCAGCAGCTATCGACTAGCGGGACGGGATGAGCAGTTCTTC. Its translation is CASSYRLAGRDEQFF.

This clonotype appeared many times. The chain links TRBV27 to TRBJ1-2; D perhaps matches TRBD1 (6 bases). Germline CDR1 reads MNHEY; CDR2 reads SMNVEV (reference sequence). This CDR3 has 13 residues. Trimming left V 5 bases short and J 1 base short, with 8 bases between. The CDR3 sequence: CASSVGGNYGYTF. CDR3 sequence (DNA): TGTGCCAGCAGTGTAGGGGGTAACTATGGCTACACCTTC.

This clonotype was counted at least ten times. The chain combines TRBV27 with TRBJ1-2; the D gene is possibly TRBD1 (6 bases). The CDR3 covers 14 residues. The germline V and J ends were trimmed by 8 bases and 8 bases, with 21 bases remaining between them. CDR1 is MNHEY and CDR2 is SMNVEV in the germline V gene (reference sequence). The CDR3 DNA sequence: TGTGCCAGCGGTCGACCAGGGGTATCGGGAGGCTACACCTTC. This encodes CASGRPGVSGGYTF.

The chain has TRBV19 and TRBJ2-3; TRBD2 matches at 7 bases. The junction had 12 bases not matched to a gene; V was cut back by 1 base and J by 2 bases. Germline CDR1 reads LNHDA; CDR2 reads SQIVND (reference sequence). The CDR3 spans 18 residues. CDR3 sequence (DNA): TGTGCCAGTAGTATAGTAGGGTTCGGCGGGGGTCCCACAGATACGCAGTATTTT. This sequence encodes CASSIVGFGGGPTDTQYF.

This clonotype was counted many times. CDR3 in amino acids: CATSRADRAAFF. The CDR3 DNA sequence: TGTGCCACCAGCAGAGCCGACAGGGCAGCTTTCTTT. V and J are TRBV15 and TRBJ1-1; 7 bases are shared with TRBD1. V shed 1 base and J 10 bases; nucleotides not matched to a gene: 3. This CDR3 comprises 12 residues. Germline V gene data show CDR1 as LNHNV and CDR2 as YYDKDF (reference sequence).

For this clonotype: A much bigger clone sits one base away, suggesting this may be a read error. V gene TRBV24-1 combines with J gene TRBJ2-7; D remains ambiguous. Per germline, CDR1 KGHDR and CDR2 SFDVKD. Trimming stripped 3 bases from V and 3 bases from J, with 14 bases between. CDR3 size: 15 residues. CDR3 sequence (DNA): TGTGCCACCAGTGATCCCCAGGACGCAAACTACGAGCAGTACTTC. Amino acids: CATSDPQDANYEQYF.

This clonotype occurred a few times. The genes are TRBV5-1 and TRBJ2-1; TRBD2 agrees at 8 bases. The ends lost 0 bases at V and 7 bases at J; junction bases unmatched: 15. The germline gives CDR1 SGHRS, CDR2 YFSETQ. The CDR3 sequence is 18 residues long. The CDR3 is CASSLAREDSGKDNEQFF. The CDR3 nucleotides are TGCGCCAGCAGCTTGGCCAGGGAGGATAGCGGGAAGGATAATGAGCAGTTCTTC.